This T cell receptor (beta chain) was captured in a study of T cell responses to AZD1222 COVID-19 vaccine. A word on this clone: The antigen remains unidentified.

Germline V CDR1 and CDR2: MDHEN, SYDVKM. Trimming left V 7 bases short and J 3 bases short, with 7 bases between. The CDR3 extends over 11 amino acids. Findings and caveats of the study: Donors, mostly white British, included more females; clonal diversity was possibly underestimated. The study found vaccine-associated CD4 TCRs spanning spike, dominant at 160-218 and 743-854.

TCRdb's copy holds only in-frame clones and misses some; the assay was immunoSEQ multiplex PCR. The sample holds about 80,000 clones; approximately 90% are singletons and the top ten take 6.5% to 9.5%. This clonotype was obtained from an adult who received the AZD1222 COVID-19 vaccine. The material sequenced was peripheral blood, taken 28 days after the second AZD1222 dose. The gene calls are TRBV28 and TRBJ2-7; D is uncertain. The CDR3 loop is CASTNNYEQYF. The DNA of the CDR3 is TGTGCCAGCACCAATAACTACGAGCAGTACTTC.